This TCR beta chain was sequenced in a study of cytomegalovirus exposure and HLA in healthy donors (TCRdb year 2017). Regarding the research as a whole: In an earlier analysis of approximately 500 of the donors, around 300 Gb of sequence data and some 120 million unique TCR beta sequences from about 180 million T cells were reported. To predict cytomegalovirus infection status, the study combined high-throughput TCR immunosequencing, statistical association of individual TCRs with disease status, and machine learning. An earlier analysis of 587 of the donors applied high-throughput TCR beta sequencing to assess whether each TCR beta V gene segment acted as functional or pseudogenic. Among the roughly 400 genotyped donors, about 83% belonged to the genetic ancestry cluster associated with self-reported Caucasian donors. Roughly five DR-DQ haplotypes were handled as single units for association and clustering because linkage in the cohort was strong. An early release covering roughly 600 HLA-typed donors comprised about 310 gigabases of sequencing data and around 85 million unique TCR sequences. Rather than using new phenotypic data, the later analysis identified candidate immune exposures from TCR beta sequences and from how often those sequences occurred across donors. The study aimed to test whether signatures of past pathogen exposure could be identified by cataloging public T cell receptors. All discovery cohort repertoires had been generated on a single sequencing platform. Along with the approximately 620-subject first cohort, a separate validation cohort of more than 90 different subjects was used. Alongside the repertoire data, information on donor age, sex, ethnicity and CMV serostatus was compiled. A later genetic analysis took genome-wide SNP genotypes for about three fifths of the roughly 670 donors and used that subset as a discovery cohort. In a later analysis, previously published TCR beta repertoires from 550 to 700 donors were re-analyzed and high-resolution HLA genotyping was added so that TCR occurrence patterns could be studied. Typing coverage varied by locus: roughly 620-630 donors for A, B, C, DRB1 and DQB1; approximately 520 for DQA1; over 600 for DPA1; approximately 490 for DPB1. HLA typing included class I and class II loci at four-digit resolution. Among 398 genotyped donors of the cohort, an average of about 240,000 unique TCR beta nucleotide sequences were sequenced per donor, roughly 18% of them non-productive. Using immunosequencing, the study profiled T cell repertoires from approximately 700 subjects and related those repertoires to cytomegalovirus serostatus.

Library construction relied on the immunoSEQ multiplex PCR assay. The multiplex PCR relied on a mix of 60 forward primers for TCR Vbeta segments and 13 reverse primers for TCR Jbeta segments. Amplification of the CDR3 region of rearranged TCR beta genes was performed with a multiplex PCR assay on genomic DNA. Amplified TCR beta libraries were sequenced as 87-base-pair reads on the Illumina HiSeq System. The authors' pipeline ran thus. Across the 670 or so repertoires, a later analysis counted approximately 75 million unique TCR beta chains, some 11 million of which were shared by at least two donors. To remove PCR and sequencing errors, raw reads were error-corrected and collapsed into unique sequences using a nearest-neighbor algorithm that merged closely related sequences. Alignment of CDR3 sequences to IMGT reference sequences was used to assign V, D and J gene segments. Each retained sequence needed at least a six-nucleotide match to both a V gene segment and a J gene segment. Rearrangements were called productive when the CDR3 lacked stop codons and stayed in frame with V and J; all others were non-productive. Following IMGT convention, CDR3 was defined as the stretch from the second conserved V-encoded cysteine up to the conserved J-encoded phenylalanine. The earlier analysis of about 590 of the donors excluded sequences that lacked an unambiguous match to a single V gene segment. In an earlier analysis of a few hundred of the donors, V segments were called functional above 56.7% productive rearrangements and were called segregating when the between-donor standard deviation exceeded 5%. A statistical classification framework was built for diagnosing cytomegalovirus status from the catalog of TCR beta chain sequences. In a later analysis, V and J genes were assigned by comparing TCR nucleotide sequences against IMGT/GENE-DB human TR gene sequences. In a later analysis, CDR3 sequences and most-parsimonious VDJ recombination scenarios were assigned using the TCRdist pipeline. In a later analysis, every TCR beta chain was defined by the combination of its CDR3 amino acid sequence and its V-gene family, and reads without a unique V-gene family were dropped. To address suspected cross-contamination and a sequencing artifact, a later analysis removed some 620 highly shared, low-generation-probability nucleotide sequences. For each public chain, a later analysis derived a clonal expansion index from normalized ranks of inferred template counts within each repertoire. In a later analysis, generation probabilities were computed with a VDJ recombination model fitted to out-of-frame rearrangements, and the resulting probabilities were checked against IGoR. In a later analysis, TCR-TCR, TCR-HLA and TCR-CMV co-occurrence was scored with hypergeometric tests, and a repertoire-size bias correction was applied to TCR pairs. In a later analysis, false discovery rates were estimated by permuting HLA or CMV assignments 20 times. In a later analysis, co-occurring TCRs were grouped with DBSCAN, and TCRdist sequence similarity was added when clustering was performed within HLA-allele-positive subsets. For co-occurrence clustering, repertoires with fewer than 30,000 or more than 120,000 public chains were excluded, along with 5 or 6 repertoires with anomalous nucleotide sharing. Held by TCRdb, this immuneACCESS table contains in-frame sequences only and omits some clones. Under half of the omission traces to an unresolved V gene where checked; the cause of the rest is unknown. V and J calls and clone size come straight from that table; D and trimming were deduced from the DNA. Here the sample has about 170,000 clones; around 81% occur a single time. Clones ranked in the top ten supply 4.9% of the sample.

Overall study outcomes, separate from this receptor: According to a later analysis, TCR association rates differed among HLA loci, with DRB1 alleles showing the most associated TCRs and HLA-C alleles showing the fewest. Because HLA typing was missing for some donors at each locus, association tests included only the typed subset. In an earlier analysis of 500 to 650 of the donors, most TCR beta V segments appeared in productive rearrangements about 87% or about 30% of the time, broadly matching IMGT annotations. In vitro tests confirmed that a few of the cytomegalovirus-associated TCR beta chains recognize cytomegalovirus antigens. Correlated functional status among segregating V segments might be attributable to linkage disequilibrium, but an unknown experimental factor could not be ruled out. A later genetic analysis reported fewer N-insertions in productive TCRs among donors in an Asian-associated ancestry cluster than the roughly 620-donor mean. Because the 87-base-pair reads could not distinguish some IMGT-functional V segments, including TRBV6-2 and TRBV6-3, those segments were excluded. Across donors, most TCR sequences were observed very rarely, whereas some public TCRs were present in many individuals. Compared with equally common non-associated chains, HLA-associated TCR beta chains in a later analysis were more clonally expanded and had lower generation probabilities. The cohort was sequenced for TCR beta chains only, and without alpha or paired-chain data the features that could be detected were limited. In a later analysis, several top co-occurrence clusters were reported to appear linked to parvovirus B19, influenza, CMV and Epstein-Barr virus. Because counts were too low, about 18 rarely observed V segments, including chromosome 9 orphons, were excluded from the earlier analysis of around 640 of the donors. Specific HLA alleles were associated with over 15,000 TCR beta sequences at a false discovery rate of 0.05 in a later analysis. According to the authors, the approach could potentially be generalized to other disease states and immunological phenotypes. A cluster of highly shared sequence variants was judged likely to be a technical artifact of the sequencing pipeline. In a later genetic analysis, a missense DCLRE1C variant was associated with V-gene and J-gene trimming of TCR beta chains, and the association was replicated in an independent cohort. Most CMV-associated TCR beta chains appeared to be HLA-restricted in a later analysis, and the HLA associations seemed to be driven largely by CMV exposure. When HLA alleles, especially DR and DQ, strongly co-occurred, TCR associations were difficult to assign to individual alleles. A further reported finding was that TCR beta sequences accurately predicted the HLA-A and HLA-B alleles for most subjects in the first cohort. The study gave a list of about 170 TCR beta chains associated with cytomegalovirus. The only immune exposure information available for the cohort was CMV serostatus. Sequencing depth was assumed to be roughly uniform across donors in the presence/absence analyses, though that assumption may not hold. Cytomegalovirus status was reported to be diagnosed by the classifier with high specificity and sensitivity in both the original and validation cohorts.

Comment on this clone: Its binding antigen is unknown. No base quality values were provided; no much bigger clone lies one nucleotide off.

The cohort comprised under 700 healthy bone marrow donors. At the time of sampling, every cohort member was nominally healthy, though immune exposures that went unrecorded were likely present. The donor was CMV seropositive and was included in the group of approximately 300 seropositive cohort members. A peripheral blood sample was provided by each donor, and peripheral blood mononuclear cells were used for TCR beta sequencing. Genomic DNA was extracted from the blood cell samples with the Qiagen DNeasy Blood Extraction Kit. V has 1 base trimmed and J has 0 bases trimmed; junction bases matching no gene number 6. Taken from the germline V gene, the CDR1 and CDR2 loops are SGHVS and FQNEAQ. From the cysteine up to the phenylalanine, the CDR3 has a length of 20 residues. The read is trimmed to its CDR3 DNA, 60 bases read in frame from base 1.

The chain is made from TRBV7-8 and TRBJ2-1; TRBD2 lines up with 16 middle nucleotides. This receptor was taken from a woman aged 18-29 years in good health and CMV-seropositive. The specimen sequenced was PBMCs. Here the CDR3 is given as CASSLEGTSGGASSYNEQFF. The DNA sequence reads TGTGCCAGCAGCTTAGAGGGGACTAGCGGGGGGGCTAGCTCCTACAATGAGCAGTTCTTC. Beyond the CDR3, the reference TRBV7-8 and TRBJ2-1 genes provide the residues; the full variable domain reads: GAGVSQSPRYKVAKRGQDVALRCDPISGHVSLFWYQQALGQGPEFLTYFQNEAQLDKSGLPSDRFFAERPEGSVSTLKIQRTQQEDSAVYLCASSLEGTSGGASSYNEQFFGPGTRLTVL.